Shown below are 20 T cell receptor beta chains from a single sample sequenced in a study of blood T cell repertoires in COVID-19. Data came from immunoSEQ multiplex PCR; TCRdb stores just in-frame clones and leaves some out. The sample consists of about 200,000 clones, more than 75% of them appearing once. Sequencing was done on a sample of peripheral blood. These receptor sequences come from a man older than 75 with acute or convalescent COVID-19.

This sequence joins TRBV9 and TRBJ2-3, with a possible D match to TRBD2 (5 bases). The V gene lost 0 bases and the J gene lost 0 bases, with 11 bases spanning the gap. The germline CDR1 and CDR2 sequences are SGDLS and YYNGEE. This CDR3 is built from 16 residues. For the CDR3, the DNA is TGTGCCAGCAGCGTAGAAGCGGAGCCGAGCACAGATACGCAGTATTTT. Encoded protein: CASSVEAEPSTDTQYF.

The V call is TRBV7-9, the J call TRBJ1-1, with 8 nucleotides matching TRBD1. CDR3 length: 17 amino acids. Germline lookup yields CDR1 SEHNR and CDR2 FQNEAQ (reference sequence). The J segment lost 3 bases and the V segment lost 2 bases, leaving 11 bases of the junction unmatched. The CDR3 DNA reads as TGTGCCAGCAGCTTATTTCAGGGGGCAAATAGGGACACTGAAGCTTTCTTT. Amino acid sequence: CASSLFQGANRDTEAFF. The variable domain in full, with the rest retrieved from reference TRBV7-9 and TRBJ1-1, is DTGVSQNPRHKITKRGQNVTFRCDPISEHNRLYWYRQTLGQGPEFLTYFQNEAQLEKSRLLSDRFSAERPKGSFSTLEIQRTEQGDSAMYLCASSLFQGANRDTEAFFGQGTRLTVV.

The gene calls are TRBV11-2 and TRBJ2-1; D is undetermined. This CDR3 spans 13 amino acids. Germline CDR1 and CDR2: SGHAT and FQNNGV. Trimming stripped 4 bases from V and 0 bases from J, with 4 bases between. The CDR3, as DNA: TGTGCCAGCAGCTCGTACTCCTACAATGAGCAGTTCTTC. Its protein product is CASSSYSYNEQFF.

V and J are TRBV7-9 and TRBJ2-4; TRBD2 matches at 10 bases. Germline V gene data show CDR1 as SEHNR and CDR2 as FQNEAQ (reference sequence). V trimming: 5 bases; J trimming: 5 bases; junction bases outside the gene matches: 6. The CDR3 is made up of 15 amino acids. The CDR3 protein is CASSTGLASQNIQYF. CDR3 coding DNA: TGTGCCAGCAGCACGGGACTAGCGTCCCAAAACATTCAGTACTTC.

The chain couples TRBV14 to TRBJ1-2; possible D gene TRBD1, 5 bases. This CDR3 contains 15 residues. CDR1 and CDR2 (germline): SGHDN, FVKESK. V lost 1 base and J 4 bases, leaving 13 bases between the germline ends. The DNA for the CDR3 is TGTGCCAGCAGCCAAGCGGGACTCCTTTTCTATGGCTACACCTTC. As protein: CASSQAGLLFYGYTF.

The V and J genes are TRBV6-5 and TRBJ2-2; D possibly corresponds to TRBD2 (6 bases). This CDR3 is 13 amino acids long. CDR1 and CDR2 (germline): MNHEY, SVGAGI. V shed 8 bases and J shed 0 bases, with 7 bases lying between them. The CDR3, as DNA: TGTGCCAGCGGGAGGACGAACACCGGGGAGCTGTTTTTT. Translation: CASGRTNTGELFF.

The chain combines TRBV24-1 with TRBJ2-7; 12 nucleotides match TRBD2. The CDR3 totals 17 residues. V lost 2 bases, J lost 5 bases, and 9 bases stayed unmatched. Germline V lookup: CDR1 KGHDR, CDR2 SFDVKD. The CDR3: CATSDSPSSGRAHEQYF. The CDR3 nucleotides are TGTGCCACCAGTGATTCACCCTCTAGCGGGAGGGCCCACGAGCAGTACTTC.

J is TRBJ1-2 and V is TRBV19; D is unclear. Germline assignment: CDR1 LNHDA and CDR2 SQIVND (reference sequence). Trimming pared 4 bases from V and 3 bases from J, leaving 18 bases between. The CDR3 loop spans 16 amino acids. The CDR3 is CASSTERHPSHYGYTF. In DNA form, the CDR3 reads TGTGCCAGTAGTACTGAAAGACACCCTTCCCACTATGGCTACACCTTC.

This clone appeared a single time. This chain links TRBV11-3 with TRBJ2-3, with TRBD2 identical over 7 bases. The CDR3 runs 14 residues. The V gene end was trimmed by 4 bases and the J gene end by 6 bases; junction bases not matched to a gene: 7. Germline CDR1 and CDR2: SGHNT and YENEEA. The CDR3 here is CASSSLTSSDTQYF. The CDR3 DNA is TGTGCCAGCAGCTCCCTGACTAGCTCGGATACGCAGTATTTT.

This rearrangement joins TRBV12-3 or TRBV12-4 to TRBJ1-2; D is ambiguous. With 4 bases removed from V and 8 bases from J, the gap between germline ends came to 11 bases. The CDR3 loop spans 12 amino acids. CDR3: CASSSSEEGYTF. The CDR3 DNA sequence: TGTGCCAGCAGTTCCTCTGAGGAGGGCTACACCTTC.

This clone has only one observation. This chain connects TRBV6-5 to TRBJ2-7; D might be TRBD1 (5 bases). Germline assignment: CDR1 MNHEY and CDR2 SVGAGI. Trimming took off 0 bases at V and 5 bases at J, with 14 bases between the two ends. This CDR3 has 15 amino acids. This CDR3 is CASSYSAGIANEQYF. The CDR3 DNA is TGTGCCAGCAGTTACTCGGCAGGGATTGCCAACGAGCAGTACTTC.

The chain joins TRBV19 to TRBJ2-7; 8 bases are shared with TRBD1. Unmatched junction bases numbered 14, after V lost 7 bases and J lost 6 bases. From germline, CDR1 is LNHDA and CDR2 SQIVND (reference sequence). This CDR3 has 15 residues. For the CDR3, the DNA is TGTGCCAGTAATGCCGGAGTGGGCAGGGGGCTCGAGCAGTACTTC. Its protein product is CASNAGVGRGLEQYF.

CDR3 amino acids: CSASQGLAGYEQYF. CDR3 nucleotides: TGCAGTGCTAGTCAAGGACTAGCGGGCTACGAGCAGTACTTC. This chain links TRBV20-1 with TRBJ2-7, with 11 bases identical to TRBD2. V trimming: 3 bases; J trimming: 3 bases; junction bases outside the gene matches: 4. The CDR3 is 14 amino acids. Germline-derived CDR1 and CDR2 are DFQATT and SNEGSKA (reference sequence).

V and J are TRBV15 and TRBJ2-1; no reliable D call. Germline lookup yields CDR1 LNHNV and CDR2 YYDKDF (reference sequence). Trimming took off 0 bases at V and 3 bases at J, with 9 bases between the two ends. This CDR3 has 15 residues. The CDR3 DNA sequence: TGTGCCACCAGCAGAGAAGCACCTGGCTACAATGAGCAGTTCTTC. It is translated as CATSREAPGYNEQFF.

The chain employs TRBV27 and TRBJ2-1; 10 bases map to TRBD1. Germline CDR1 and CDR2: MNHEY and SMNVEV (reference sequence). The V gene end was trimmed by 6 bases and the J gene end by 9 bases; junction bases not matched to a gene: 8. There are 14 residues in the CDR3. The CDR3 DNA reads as TGTGCCAGCAGGGAAGGACGGACAGGGGGTGAGCAGTTCTTC. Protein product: CASREGRTGGEQFF.

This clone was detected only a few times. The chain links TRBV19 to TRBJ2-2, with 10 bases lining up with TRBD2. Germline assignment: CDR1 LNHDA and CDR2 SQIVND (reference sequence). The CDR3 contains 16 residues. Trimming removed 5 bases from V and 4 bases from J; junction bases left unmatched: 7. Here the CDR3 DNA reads TGTGCCAGTAGTCCGCTAGCGGGGGAGGGCACCGGGGAGCTGTTTTTT. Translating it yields CASSPLAGEGTGELFF.

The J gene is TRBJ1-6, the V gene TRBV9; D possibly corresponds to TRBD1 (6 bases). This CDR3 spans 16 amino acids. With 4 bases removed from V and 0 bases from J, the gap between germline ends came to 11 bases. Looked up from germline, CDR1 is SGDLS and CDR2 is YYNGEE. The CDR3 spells CASSRQESSYNSPLHF. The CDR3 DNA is TGTGCCAGCAGCAGACAGGAGAGCTCCTATAATTCACCCCTCCACTTT.

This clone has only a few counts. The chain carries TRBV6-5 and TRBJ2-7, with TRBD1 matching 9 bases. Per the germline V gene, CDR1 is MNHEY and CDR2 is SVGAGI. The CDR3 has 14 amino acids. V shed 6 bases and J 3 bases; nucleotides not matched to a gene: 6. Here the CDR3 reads CASRPGQGYYEQYF. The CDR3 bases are TGTGCCAGCAGGCCGGGACAGGGTTACTACGAGCAGTACTTC.

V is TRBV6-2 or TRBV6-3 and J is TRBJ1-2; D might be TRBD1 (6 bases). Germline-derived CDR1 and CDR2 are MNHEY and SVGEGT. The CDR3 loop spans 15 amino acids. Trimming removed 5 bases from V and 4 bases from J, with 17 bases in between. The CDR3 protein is CASSTPLDRIYGYTF. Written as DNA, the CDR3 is TGTGCCAGCAGTACCCCCTTGGACAGAATCTATGGCTACACCTTC.

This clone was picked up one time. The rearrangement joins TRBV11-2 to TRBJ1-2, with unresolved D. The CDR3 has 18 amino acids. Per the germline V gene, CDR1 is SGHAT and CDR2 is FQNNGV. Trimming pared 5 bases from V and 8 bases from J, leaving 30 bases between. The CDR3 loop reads CASSPTYMGEMSVYGYTF. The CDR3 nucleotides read TGTGCCAGCAGCCCGACCTACATGGGAGAAATGTCAGTATACGGCTACACCTTC.